A single sample gave rise to the 20 T cell receptor beta chains below, sequenced in a study of T cells in Graves' hyperthyroidism and ophthalmopathy. Amplification yielded TCR beta CDR3 regions, with RNA transcripts as the source. Initially, a first-round RT-PCR of the TCR CDR3 employed the HTBI primer set. TCRdb independently ran MiXCR on the multiplex PCR reads; one entry per CDR3 protein. The table lists some 150,000 distinct CDR3 sequences, 22% of them singletons. Sequencing was carried out using blood. The receptor set was obtained from a woman aged 50 to 65 with Graves' hyperthyroidism that later progressed to Graves' ophthalmopathy.

This sequence joins TRBV25-1 and TRBJ2-7; D tentatively reads TRBD1 or TRBD2 (5 bases each). Germline V lookup: CDR1 MGHDK, CDR2 SYGVNS. This CDR3 contains 15 residues. Trimming removed 1 base from V and 6 bases from J, with 16 bases in between. The CDR3 spells CASSELRGGPIEQYF. DNA of the CDR3: TGTGCCAGCAGTGAATTGAGGGGCGGGCCTATCGAGCAGTACTTC.

This clonotype has ten or more counts. The V call is TRBV28, the J call TRBJ1-5, with unresolved D. Trimming stripped 5 bases from V and 9 bases from J, with 20 bases between. Per germline, CDR1 MDHEN and CDR2 SYDVKM. This CDR3 region has 15 residues. The DNA of the CDR3 is TGTGCCAGCAGTATCCAGGCCCAGTATTTTTCGCCCCAGCATTTT. Translating it yields CASSIQAQYFSPQHF.

This chain connects TRBV19 to TRBJ2-5; D is uncertain. Trimming removed 3 bases from V and 2 bases from J, with 16 bases in between. Germline values: CDR1 LNHDA, CDR2 SQIVND (reference sequence). This CDR3 contains 16 residues. The CDR3 DNA is TGTGCCAGTAGTATGATGGGCCTCCGATCACAAGAGACCCAGTACTTC. It yields the protein CASSMMGLRSQETQYF.

This clonotype was picked up a small number of times. The genes are TRBV20-1 and TRBJ1-5; D gene uncertain. Per the germline V gene, CDR1 is DFQATT and CDR2 is SNEGSKA (reference sequence). V lost 3 bases to trimming and J lost 2 bases, with 11 bases between them. The CDR3 totals 14 residues. CDR3 region: CSAREGTGNQPQHF. Here the CDR3 DNA reads TGCAGTGCTAGGGAGGGAACGGGCAATCAGCCCCAGCATTTT.

This clonotype was counted between two and nine times. V usage is TRBV5-4 and J usage is TRBJ2-1, with 11 bases fitting TRBD1. CDR1 is SGHNT, CDR2 YYREEE, per germline (reference sequence). The V gene end was trimmed by 4 bases and the J gene end by 2 bases; junction bases not matched to a gene: 14. CDR3 length: 19 amino acids. The CDR3 loop reads CASSGAPTGTGGPYNEQFF. DNA for the CDR3: TGTGCCAGCAGCGGTGCACCGACGGGGACAGGGGGTCCCTACAATGAGCAGTTCTTC. The whole variable domain, remainder taken from reference TRBV5-4 and TRBJ2-1, is ETGVTQSPTHLIKTRGQQVTLRCSSQSGHNTVSWYQQALGQGPQFIFQYYREEENGRGNFPPRFSGLQFPNYSSELNVNALELDDSALYLCASSGAPTGTGGPYNEQFFGPGTRLTVL.

This clonotype was observed at least ten times. The V call is TRBV5-1, the J call TRBJ1-2, with 7 bases fitting TRBD1. Germline trimming cut 0 bases from V and 4 bases from J; bases unmatched to any gene: 3. The CDR3 is 14 residues long. Germline CDR1 SGHRS, CDR2 YFSETQ. CDR3 in DNA: TGCGCCAGCAGCTTGGAACAGGGGCCCTATGGCTACACCTTC. Residues: CASSLEQGPYGYTF.

This clonotype came up many times. This chain connects TRBV11-3 to TRBJ2-3; 12 nucleotides agree with TRBD2. Germline loops: CDR1 SGHNT, CDR2 YENEEA. The V gene end was trimmed by 5 bases and the J gene end by 5 bases; junction bases not matched to a gene: 8. The CDR3 is 16 amino acids. This CDR3 reads CASSLRLAGALDTQYF. CDR3 DNA sequence: TGTGCCAGCAGCCTCCGACTAGCGGGAGCGCTAGATACGCAGTATTTT.

The rearrangement joins TRBV28 to TRBJ1-2, with 12 bases aligning to TRBD1. Germline assignment: CDR1 MDHEN and CDR2 SYDVKM. Trimming removed 3 bases from V and 6 bases from J; junction bases left unmatched: 14. This CDR3 has 18 residues. Written as DNA, the CDR3 is TGTGCCAGCAGTTTTCAGTCGGGACAGGGGGCGTTTCGGGATGGCTACACCTTC. Its translation is CASSFQSGQGAFRDGYTF.

This clonotype was seen many times. The chain couples TRBV20-1 to TRBJ2-7; 7 bases agree with TRBD1. Germline CDR1 reads DFQATT; CDR2 reads SNEGSKA (reference sequence). This CDR3 is 15 amino acids long. V dropped 1 base and J dropped 4; count of bases not matched to a gene: 10. CDR3 sequence reads: CSARVPGTAYYEQYF. The CDR3 DNA reads as TGCAGTGCTAGAGTGCCCGGGACAGCATATTACGAGCAGTACTTC.

The genes are TRBV10-3 and TRBJ2-7; no reliable D call. Germline V gives CDR1 ENHRY, CDR2 SYGVKD. The CDR3 runs 14 residues. Trimming took off 8 bases at V and 2 bases at J, with 16 bases between the two ends. CDR3 bases: TGTGCCATCTCGACTTCTCCCAGAACCTACGAGCAGTACTTC. Protein sequence: CAISTSPRTYEQYF.

The rearrangement joins TRBV24-1 to TRBJ2-1, with TRBD1 matching 9 bases. Germline trimming cut 3 bases from V and 7 bases from J; bases unmatched to any gene: 9. CDR3 length equals 16 residues. Germline loops: CDR1 KGHDR, CDR2 SFDVKD. The CDR3 coding sequence is TGTGCCACCAGTGATGCGGGGACAGGGCATTTAAATGAGCAGTTCTTC. It codes for CATSDAGTGHLNEQFF.

The chain carries TRBV2 and TRBJ2-1; D perhaps matches TRBD2 (6 bases). In germline, CDR1 is SNHLY, CDR2 FYNNEI. The ends were cut back, 2 bases at V and 4 bases at J, with 12 bases in the middle. The CDR3 sequence is 15 residues long. The CDR3 region has the DNA TGTGCCAGCAGTGAAAGCCGGGAGTGGTACAATGAGCAGTTCTTC. Protein product: CASSESREWYNEQFF.

This chain joins TRBV9 and TRBJ2-2, with D possibly being TRBD2 (5 bases). The V end was cut by 1 base, the J end by 7 bases, with 14 bases between. The CDR3 totals 15 residues. The germline V gene has CDR1 SGDLS and CDR2 YYNGEE. The CDR3 region has the DNA TGTGCCAGCAGCGTACGGGCTCTTGAGGGCGGGGAGCTGTTTTTT. Its translation is CASSVRALEGGELFF.

This sequence joins TRBV2 and TRBJ2-3; TRBD2 matches at 7 bases. Germline CDR1 SNHLY, CDR2 FYNNEI. There are 13 residues in the CDR3. V shed 4 bases and J 10 bases; nucleotides not matched to a gene: 8. The CDR3: CASSGTSNGAQYF. For the CDR3, the DNA is TGTGCCAGCAGTGGGACTAGTAATGGGGCGCAGTATTTT.

This clonotype was seen repeatedly, ten times or more. V gene TRBV6-1 combines with J gene TRBJ1-1, with 10 nucleotides matching TRBD1. Germline CDR1 MNHNS, CDR2 SASEGT. CDR3 length: 15 amino acids. After removal of 6 bases from V and 5 bases from J, the junction contained 9 bases not matched to a gene. In DNA form, the CDR3 reads TGTGCCAGCAGGACCCGGGACAGGGGCCGGACTGAAGCTTTCTTT. Protein sequence: CASRTRDRGRTEAFF.

This clonotype was detected a few times. CDR3 DNA: TGTGCCAGCAGTGGGGGGACTAGCGCCTACAATGAGCAGTTCTTC. Translating gives CASSGGTSAYNEQFF. This chain links TRBV6-1 with TRBJ2-1; 10 bases match TRBD2. The V gene end was trimmed by 4 bases and the J gene end by 2 bases; junction bases not matched to a gene: 2. Germline CDR1 and CDR2: MNHNS and SASEGT. CDR3 length equals 15 residues.

This clonotype has just a few counts. The rearrangement joins TRBV6-1 to TRBJ2-5, with D uncertain. CDR3 length: 15 amino acids. CDR1 and CDR2 from the germline V gene are MNHNS and SASEGT. Between the trimmed V and J ends, which lost 2 bases and 4 bases, there was a span of 14 bases. Here the CDR3 reads CASSETRQRAETQYF. CDR3 DNA sequence: TGTGCCAGCAGTGAAACCCGACAAAGGGCAGAGACCCAGTACTTC.

CDR3 loop: CASSTGVGSNTDTQYF. CDR3 bases: TGTGCCAGCAGCACAGGGGTTGGCTCCAACACAGATACGCAGTATTTT. V and J are TRBV13 and TRBJ2-3; 7 bases line up with TRBD1. This CDR3 has 16 amino acids. V lost 5 bases, J lost 2 bases, and 10 bases stayed unmatched. The germline V gene encodes CDR1 PRHDT and CDR2 FYEKMQ (reference sequence).

This clonotype was observed a handful of times. The V and J genes are TRBV5-1 and TRBJ2-7; 8 positions match TRBD1. The germline V gene encodes CDR1 SGHRS and CDR2 YFSETQ. The CDR3 spans 12 residues. J gave up 6 bases and V 2 bases, and 1 base lay outside the gene matches. CDR3 DNA: TGCGCCAGCAGCTTCCAGGGGGCCGAGCAGTACTTC. Its translation: CASSFQGAEQYF.

This chain connects TRBV3-1 to TRBJ2-7, with 7 bases lining up with TRBD1. Losses at the gene ends were 5 bases for V and 2 bases for J; bases not matched to a gene: 6. Germline V gene data show CDR1 as LGHDT and CDR2 as YNNKEL (reference sequence). The CDR3 totals 14 residues. CDR3 sequence: CASSTRQGTYEQYF. The CDR3 DNA is TGTGCCAGCAGCACCCGACAGGGAACCTACGAGCAGTACTTC.